Described below is a single TCR beta chain sequence and its context. Its specificity is not known. This CDR3 is built from 16 residues. In germline, CDR1 is MNHNS, CDR2 SASEGT. V lost 3 bases to trimming and J lost 5 bases; unmatched junction nucleotides: 7. These data belong to a study of T cell responses to AZD1222 COVID-19 vaccine. Study outcomes and limitations: The study found vaccine-associated CD4 TCRs spanning spike, dominant at 160-218 and 743-854. It was only after the peak T cell response that any repertoires were sampled. Spike-specific TCR breadth rose after two AZD1222 doses, and depth rose as well.

Measured with immunoSEQ multiplex PCR; TCRdb has only the in-frame clones, and not every one. The profile shows about 160,000 clones, about 91% of them singletons. The sample in question was peripheral blood, obtained on day 0 of MenACWY control vaccination. This TCR came from an adult in good health. The chain combines TRBV6-1 with TRBJ2-3; 11 nucleotides match TRBD2. The CDR3: CASSDLTSGAGDTQYF. The DNA for the CDR3 is TGTGCCAGCAGTGACCTGACTAGCGGGGCGGGAGATACGCAGTATTTT.